This TCR beta chain was retrieved from a study of blood T cell repertoires in COVID-19. In the study overall: Italy, Spain and the United States were the sources of the convalescent and acute COVID-19 samples. The cDNA or gDNA used as material had been derived from T cells, B-cell-depleted T cells, or PBMCs.

Authors' methods: Amplifying reference gene primers gave estimates of nucleated cell counts. TCRdb keeps only in-frame clones here, not all; method: immunoSEQ multiplex PCR. The D gene and trimming were derived from the DNA, and the V and J assignments and clone size from that table. Of fewer than 90,000 clones listed, roughly nine tenths are singletons. Specimen: peripheral blood. The sequence was obtained from an elderly man in a cohort sampled during active COVID-19.

The DNA of the CDR3 is TGTGCCACCGCCTCGACAGGCGTAGGTGGCTACACCTTC. Its protein product is CATASTGVGGYTF. The V call is TRBV5-6, the J call TRBJ1-2, with TRBD1 as a possible D gene (6 bases). Trimming took 9 bases from V and 7 from J, leaving 19 bases between them. The germline gives CDR1 SGHDT, CDR2 YYEEEE. This CDR3 is 13 amino acids long.